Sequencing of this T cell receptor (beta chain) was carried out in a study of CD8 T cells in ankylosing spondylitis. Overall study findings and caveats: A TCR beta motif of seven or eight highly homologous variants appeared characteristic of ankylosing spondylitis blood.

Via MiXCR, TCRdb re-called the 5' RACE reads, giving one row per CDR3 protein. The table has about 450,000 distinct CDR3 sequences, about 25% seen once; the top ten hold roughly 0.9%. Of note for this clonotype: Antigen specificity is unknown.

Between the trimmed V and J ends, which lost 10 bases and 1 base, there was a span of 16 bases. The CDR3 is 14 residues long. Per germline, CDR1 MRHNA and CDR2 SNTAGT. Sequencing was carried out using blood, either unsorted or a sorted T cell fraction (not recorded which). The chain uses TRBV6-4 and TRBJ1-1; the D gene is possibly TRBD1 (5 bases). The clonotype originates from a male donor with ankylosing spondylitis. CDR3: CAIRATGGNTEAFF. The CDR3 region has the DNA TGTGCCATCAGAGCCACAGGTGGGAACACTGAAGCTTTCTTT.